This TCR beta chain was observed in a study of cytomegalovirus exposure and HLA in healthy donors (dated by TCRdb to the late 2010s). For the study in its entirety: According to a later analysis, one platform produced both the 120 validation repertoires and the 666 repertoires of the first cohort. The study aimed to test whether signatures of past pathogen exposure could be identified by cataloging public T cell receptors. Besides the first cohort of hundreds of subjects, a separate validation cohort made up of roughly 120 different subjects was used. The study combined high-throughput TCR immunosequencing, statistical association of individual TCRs with disease status, and machine learning to predict cytomegalovirus infection status.

Comment on this clone: There is no known antigen for this receptor. Per-base qualities were not stored, and no clone one base away is much larger.

Overall study outcomes, separate from this receptor: A total of about 180 TCR beta chains were listed by the study as associated with cytomegalovirus. Most TCR sequences were seen in very few donors, while some public TCRs were found in many individuals. The authors suggested that the approach could potentially be extended to other disease states and immunological phenotypes. A later analysis found that TCRs clustered in the first cohort also tended to co-occur in the 120 or so validation repertoires, with more than 90% of cluster scores above 0. The classifier was reported to diagnose cytomegalovirus status with high specificity and sensitivity in both the original and validation cohorts. The validation cohort had no HLA typing available for a later analysis, so co-occurrence within that cohort was assessed over all 110 or so repertoires. Three of the identified cytomegalovirus-associated TCR beta chains were confirmed in vitro to be specific for cytomegalovirus antigens.

Donors formed part of the validation cohort, which comprised about 130 subjects and was distinct from the first cohort of under 800 subjects. The CDR3 covers 14 residues, taking in both the cysteine and the phenylalanine. The entry retains the CDR3 DNA only, 42 bases that are in frame from base 1. V sheds 2 bases and J sheds 4 bases, leaving 12 bases between their ends. Based on the germline V gene, the CDR1 and CDR2 sequences are MNHEY and SVGAGI. Library generation was performed with the immunoSEQ multiplex PCR assay. Processing in the source paper ran as follows. A statistical classification framework was built to diagnose cytomegalovirus status from the catalog of TCR beta chain sequences. As stored in TCRdb, this immuneACCESS dataset retains in-frame rearrangements with V and J assigned. A fraction of the clones does not appear; measured against another copy, unresolved V genes explain less than half of the discrepancy, and the remainder lacks a known reason. Clonal size and the V and J genes are those of that table, whereas D and trimming came from the DNA. In this sample the table shows around 65,000 clones, 92% of which occur a single time. Jointly, the top ten make up about 5.4% of the sample.

Material for sequencing was PBMCs. The TCR sequence derives from a man aged 18 to 35 in good health and CMV-seropositive. The chain is encoded by TRBV6-5 joined to TRBJ2-7; the D gene is possibly TRBD1, with 5 bases matching. The nucleotide sequence reads TGTGCCAGCAGTTACCTAGGGCAGGGTTACGAGCAGTACTTC. Translation gives CASSYLGQGYEQYF.